Below, 27 T cell receptor beta chains from the same sample are listed, as sequenced in a study of T cells after yellow fever vaccination. TCRdb fed the 5' RACE reads into MiXCR, producing one record per CDR3 protein. The sample has approximately 300,000 distinct CDR3 sequences; 6.5% to 8.5% are singletons. The sample here was PBMCs, taken roughly seven weeks after the first yellow fever vaccination. Receptors were obtained from a man between 18 and 35 years old who received the YFV17D yellow fever vaccine.

The sample holds a few counts of this clonotype. The chain is built from TRBV10-3 and TRBJ2-2; D may match TRBD1 or TRBD2 (6 bases each). The CDR3 covers 13 residues. V shed 8 bases and J shed 2 bases, with 9 bases lying between them. Germline lookup yields CDR1 ENHRY and CDR2 SYGVKD. CDR3 protein: CAIRGPNTGELFF. The DNA for the CDR3 is TGTGCCATCCGGGGGCCTAACACCGGGGAGCTGTTTTTT.

CDR3 DNA sequence: TGTGCCACGACGGGACAGAGCTCCTACAATGAGCAGTTCTTC. Amino acids: CATTGQSSYNEQFF. The genes are TRBV10-3 and TRBJ2-1; 7 positions agree with TRBD1. The CDR3 spans 14 residues. With V trimmed by 10 bases and J by 0 bases, 6 bases remained unmatched. Per the germline V gene, CDR1 is ENHRY and CDR2 is SYGVKD.

The chain combines TRBV6-1 with TRBJ1-1; perhaps TRBD1 as D (6 bases). This CDR3 region has 15 residues. Trimming shortened V by 6 bases and J by 5 bases, and 19 bases separated the two germline ends. Germline V gene lookup returns CDR1 MNHNS and CDR2 SASEGT. CDR3 sequence reads: CASSHRGGRGTEAFF. The CDR3 DNA reads TGTGCCAGCAGCCACCGTGGGGGCAGGGGTACTGAAGCTTTCTTT.

This clonotype was picked up many times. V usage is TRBV7-6 and J usage is TRBJ1-5; D is possibly TRBD1 (6 bases). The CDR3 extends over 16 amino acids. The germline V gene encodes CDR1 SGHVS and CDR2 FNYEAQ. The V and J ends lost 7 bases and 9 bases respectively, with 25 bases between them. For the CDR3, the DNA is TGTGCCAGCATCTGGGGGGCTCGTACCCTCTCGAGGCCCCAGCATTTT. Protein sequence: CASIWGARTLSRPQHF.

Of note for this clonotype: One end of the junction is discordant with germline, which a read error may explain. The rearrangement uses TRBV5-4 and TRBJ2-1; 10 bases agree with TRBD2. The CDR3 covers 19 residues. Germline assignment: CDR1 SGHNT and CDR2 YYREEE (reference sequence). The CDR3 spells CASSFRASGGPYSHNEQFF. The CDR3, as DNA: TGTGCCAGCAGCTTTCGTGCTAGCGGGGGCCCTTACTCCCACAATGAGCAGTTCTTC.

The chain uses TRBV13 and TRBJ2-3, with D perhaps TRBD2 (6 bases). This CDR3 has 15 amino acids. The ends were cut back, 0 bases at V and 7 bases at J, with 14 bases in the middle. CDR1 PRHDT and CDR2 FYEKMQ come from the germline V gene (reference sequence). The CDR3 DNA reads TGTGCCAGCAGCTTAGGCTCTTGGGGGGTTAATACGCAGTATTTT. Protein sequence: CASSLGSWGVNTQYF.

There are many counts of this clonotype. The chain links TRBV4-3 to TRBJ2-5, with D perhaps TRBD1 or TRBD2 (5 bases each). Per germline, CDR1 LGHNA and CDR2 YSLEER. The CDR3 is 15 residues long. V was trimmed by 6 bases and J by 5 bases, leaving 19 bases between them. The CDR3 loop is CASSPRAASGETQYF. The CDR3 DNA is TGCGCCAGCAGTCCGAGAGCGGCATCAGGGGAGACCCAGTACTTC.

The gene calls are TRBV4-3 and TRBJ2-1; 10 positions match TRBD1. V lost 4 bases and J lost 6; bases outside the gene matches: 6. The germline CDR1 and CDR2 sequences are LGHNA and YSLEER. This CDR3 is built from 15 residues. This chain's CDR3 is CASSPGTGAGNEQFF. The CDR3 DNA reads TGCGCCAGCAGCCCCGGGACAGGGGCCGGCAATGAGCAGTTCTTC.

The chain carries TRBV5-4 and TRBJ2-1; 9 nucleotides agree with TRBD1. With 3 bases clipped from V and 1 base from J, the junction kept 2 bases outside the gene matches. The CDR3 loop spans 15 amino acids. CDR1 and CDR2 (germline): SGHNT, YYREEE (reference sequence). CDR3 residues: CASSYGQGSYNEQFF. The DNA of the CDR3 is TGTGCCAGCAGCTACGGACAGGGGTCCTACAATGAGCAGTTCTTC.

The sample holds a few counts of this clonotype. The chain has TRBV5-4 and TRBJ2-5; TRBD2 agrees at 8 bases. The CDR3 loop spans 14 amino acids. V lost 6 bases to trimming and J lost 4 bases; unmatched junction nucleotides: 8. CDR1 SGHNT and CDR2 YYREEE come from the germline V gene (reference sequence). CDR3 loop: CASMPGGGGETQYF. The CDR3 nucleotides read TGTGCCAGCATGCCCGGGGGGGGGGGAGAGACCCAGTACTTC.

V usage is TRBV10-3 and J usage is TRBJ2-3; the D gene could be TRBD1 or TRBD2 (5 bases each). The germline V gene encodes CDR1 ENHRY and CDR2 SYGVKD. The CDR3 extends over 16 amino acids. V lost 6 bases to trimming and J lost 5 bases, with 21 bases between them. CDR3 amino acids: CAISRSTGPRGDTQYF. DNA of the CDR3: TGTGCCATCAGCCGCTCCACGGGACCACGGGGAGATACGCAGTATTTT.

This clonotype was detected ten times or more. The rearrangement links TRBV20-1 to TRBJ1-2; 10 positions match TRBD1. The CDR3 sequence is 15 residues long. J gave up 0 bases and V 3 bases, and 4 bases lay outside the gene matches. CDR1 is DFQATT, CDR2 SNEGSKA, per germline (reference sequence). In nucleotides, the CDR3 is TGCAGTGCTAGGGGGACAGGGGTAGCTAACTATGGCTACACCTTC. This translates into CSARGTGVANYGYTF.

The sample holds many counts of this clonotype. V gene TRBV4-2 combines with J gene TRBJ2-1; D may be TRBD2 (6 bases). The V gene lost 2 bases and the J gene lost 4 bases, with 15 bases spanning the gap. In germline, CDR1 is LGHNA, CDR2 YNFKEQ. CDR3 length: 16 amino acids. CDR3 bases: TGTGCCAGCAGCCAAAGGCGGGGCCGTAATTACAATGAGCAGTTCTTC. It translates to CASSQRRGRNYNEQFF.

This clonotype came up a few times. This chain links TRBV27 with TRBJ2-7, with unresolved D. V was pared by 0 bases and J by 6 bases, with 9 bases between. The V gene's germline CDR1 is MNHEY and CDR2 SMNVEV (reference sequence). The length of the CDR3 is 13 residues. In DNA, the CDR3 is TGTGCCAGCAGTTTATCTAGCCCGCTCGAGCAGTACTTC. Translating it yields CASSLSSPLEQYF.

This clonotype has a count of ten or more. The chain joins TRBV12-3 or TRBV12-4 to TRBJ1-4, with D uncertain. The CDR3 is 12 amino acids. Trimming took off 5 bases at V and 7 bases at J, with 8 bases between the two ends. CDR3: CASSPTAEKLFF. The DNA of the CDR3 is TGTGCCAGCAGTCCCACGGCTGAAAAACTGTTTTTT.

The gene calls are TRBV28 and TRBJ2-2; D remains unclear. Per germline, CDR1 MDHEN and CDR2 SYDVKM. The V gene lost 4 bases and the J gene lost 3 bases, with 9 bases spanning the gap. The CDR3 has 14 residues. CDR3 amino acids: CASSWAGDTGELFF. CDR3 coding DNA: TGTGCCAGCAGTTGGGCTGGGGACACCGGGGAGCTGTTTTTT.

This chain joins TRBV5-6 and TRBJ2-2, with D hard to call. Germline V gene data show CDR1 as SGHDT and CDR2 as YYEEEE. The V end was cut by 3 bases, the J end by 6 bases, with 15 bases between. The CDR3 has 15 amino acids. DNA of the CDR3: TGTGCCAGCAGCTCCGGACCCCGAGGCGCCGGGGAGCTGTTTTTT. Its translation is CASSSGPRGAGELFF.

There are a few counts of this clonotype. The rearrangement links TRBV4-3 to TRBJ2-7; 9 bases line up with TRBD1. CDR3 size: 14 residues. CDR1 and CDR2 (germline): LGHNA, YSLEER. Losses at the gene ends were 1 base for V and 7 bases for J; bases not matched to a gene: 5. The CDR3 reads CASSQVTGGFEQYF. CDR3 bases: TGCGCCAGCAGCCAAGTAACAGGGGGCTTTGAGCAGTACTTC.

This clonotype was detected a few times. The chain has TRBV20-1 and TRBJ1-1; D perhaps matches TRBD1 (6 bases). The ends were cut back, 7 bases at V and 8 bases at J, with 14 bases in the middle. The germline CDR1 and CDR2 sequences are DFQATT and SNEGSKA (reference sequence). CDR3 length equals 11 residues. The CDR3 protein is CSVKGDPEAFF. The CDR3 DNA follows: TGCAGTGTTAAGGGGGACCCCGAAGCTTTCTTT.

V and J are TRBV20-1 and TRBJ1-2; TRBD1 matches 9 bases. The CDR3 has 17 residues. The ends lost 0 bases at V and 2 bases at J; junction bases unmatched: 10. Germline V CDR1 and CDR2: DFQATT, SNEGSKA (reference sequence). Here the CDR3 DNA reads TGCAGTGCTAGAGATGGGAACAGGGGGCTGGGGAACTATGGCTACACCTTC. This codes for CSARDGNRGLGNYGYTF.

This clonotype has only a few counts. The rearrangement joins TRBV11-2 to TRBJ1-1; the match to TRBD1 covers 12 bases. This CDR3 region has 18 residues. V dropped 5 bases and J dropped 5; count of bases not matched to a gene: 15. Germline values: CDR1 SGHAT, CDR2 FQNNGV. This chain's CDR3 is CASSTTGTGGTVSTEAFF. The CDR3 coding sequence is TGTGCCAGCAGCACAACCGGGACAGGGGGCACCGTGTCTACTGAAGCTTTCTTT.

This chain links TRBV7-2 with TRBJ2-1; 10 positions agree with TRBD2. The CDR3 spans 16 residues. The germline V gene has CDR1 SGHTA and CDR2 FQGNSA. V lost 5 bases to trimming and J lost 6 bases; unmatched junction nucleotides: 10. The CDR3, as DNA: TGTGCCAGCAGCCCGGACCTAGCGGGGGCCCTCAATGAGCAGTTCTTC. It specifies CASSPDLAGALNEQFF. Full variable domain (rest looked up from reference TRBV7-2 and TRBJ2-1): GAGVSQSPSNKVTEKGKDVELRCDPISGHTALYWYRQSLGQGLEFLIYFQGNSAPDKSGLPSDRFSAERTGGSVSTLTIQRTQQEDSAVYLCASSPDLAGALNEQFFGPGTRLTVL.

The chain has TRBV7-9 and TRBJ1-1; possibly TRBD1 for D (5 bases). This CDR3 has 14 residues. Looked up from germline, CDR1 is SEHNR and CDR2 is FQNEAQ (reference sequence). V lost 5 bases, J lost 5 bases, and 15 bases lay in between. CDR3 sequence reads: CASSPGQGSTEAFF. In DNA, the CDR3 is TGTGCCAGCAGCCCCGGTCAGGGAAGTACTGAAGCTTTCTTT.

This clonotype was counted many times. This sequence joins TRBV6-1 and TRBJ2-7; D perhaps matches TRBD2 (6 bases). Germline V CDR1 and CDR2: MNHNS, SASEGT. V shed 1 base and J shed 0 bases, with 10 bases lying between them. This CDR3 has 15 amino acids. The CDR3 spells CASSEGDSSSYEQYF. The CDR3, as DNA: TGTGCCAGCAGTGAAGGGGACTCGAGCTCCTACGAGCAGTACTTC.

The chain has TRBV14 and TRBJ2-6; the D gene is possibly TRBD1 (6 bases). The CDR3 is 16 residues long. Germline V gene data show CDR1 as SGHDN and CDR2 as FVKESK. The V and J ends lost 4 bases and 0 bases respectively, with 10 bases between them. The CDR3 here is CASSRYRASGANVLTF. Written as DNA, the CDR3 is TGTGCCAGCAGCCGATACAGGGCCTCTGGGGCCAACGTCCTGACTTTC.

This clonotype has ten or more counts. In nucleotides, the CDR3 is TGTGCCAGCAGCGTAGCTACGGGAGGGACCCCAGGCGGCGAGACCCAGTACTTC. This gives the protein CASSVATGGTPGGETQYF. The gene calls are TRBV9 and TRBJ2-5; 8 bases match TRBD2. Trimming at V came to 0 bases and at J to 5 bases, leaving 15 bases not matched to a gene. The CDR3 totals 18 residues. Germline loops: CDR1 SGDLS, CDR2 YYNGEE.

The chain couples TRBV7-2 to TRBJ1-6; D unclear. The CDR3 is 14 amino acids. V was clipped by 1 base and J by 6 bases, with 7 bases between them. CDR1 and CDR2 from the germline V gene are SGHTA and FQGNSA. The CDR3, as DNA: TGTGCCAGCAGCTTAGATGGCTCTAATTCACCCCTCCACTTT. The encoded protein is CASSLDGSNSPLHF. Supplemented by reference TRBV7-2 and TRBJ1-6, the full variable domain reads GAGVSQSPSNKVTEKGKDVELRCDPISGHTALYWYRQSLGQGLEFLIYFQGNSAPDKSGLPSDRFSAERTGGSVSTLTIQRTQQEDSAVYLCASSLDGSNSPLHFGNGTRLTVT.